This T cell receptor beta chain was observed in a study of cytomegalovirus exposure and HLA in healthy donors. General observations from the study: A cluster of highly shared sequence variants was likely a sequencing artifact. A later analysis found common viral pathogens apparently linked to several of the most significant clusters.

Germline V CDR1 and CDR2: LNHDA, SQIVND (reference sequence). The CDR3 sequence is 15 residues long. The V segment lost 7 bases and the J segment 2 bases; nucleotides outside the gene matches: 7. PCR employed 60 Vbeta and 13 Jbeta primers. Sequenced by immunoSEQ multiplex PCR; TCRdb stores in-frame clones only, minus some. The sample holds 150,000 to 160,000 clones, 79% seen once. About this clone itself: Its antigen is unknown.

Specimen: PBMCs. The source is a man aged 25 to 40 in good health and CMV-seropositive. The chain links TRBV19 to TRBJ2-3, with 9 bases matching TRBD2. The CDR3 sequence: CASMPSGATTDTQYF. CDR3 DNA: TGTGCCAGTATGCCTAGCGGGGCAACCACAGATACGCAGTATTTT.